The 10 T cell receptor beta chains reported below all come from one sample, sequenced in a study of blood T cells in healthy people across ages. Primers used in a second PCR of about 7 to 12 cycles were a sample-barcoded 5' primer and a J-beta primer mix. TCRdb recomputed calls from the 5' RACE reads with MiXCR, one row per CDR3 protein. The profile covers 1.5 million to 2 million distinct CDR3 sequences, with 25% to 30% appearing a single time and approximately 7.7% taken by the ten largest. The material sequenced was blood. The receptors originated from a woman aged 25-40 years in good health.

Only one count was recorded for this clonotype. The gene calls are TRBV12-3 or TRBV12-4 and TRBJ2-3; 9 bases line up with TRBD2. V lost 5 bases, J lost 6 bases, and 15 bases stayed unmatched. CDR3 length: 17 residues. CDR3 loop: CASSHLALAGKVDTQYF. The CDR3 DNA is TGTGCCAGCAGTCACCTAGCTCTAGCGGGGAAGGTGGATACGCAGTATTTT.

This sequence joins TRBV6-6 and TRBJ2-5; D remains ambiguous. Germline V gene sequence: CDR1 MNHNY, CDR2 SVGAGI (reference sequence). The CDR3 is 15 residues long. Between the trimmed V and J ends, which lost 6 bases and 5 bases, there was a span of 19 bases. CDR3: CASSYQKLVAETQYF. CDR3 DNA sequence: TGTGCCAGCAGCTATCAAAAACTCGTTGCCGAGACCCAGTACTTC.

This clonotype was seen more than once but under ten times. The chain has TRBV2 and TRBJ2-3, with TRBD2 matching 14 bases. The CDR3 is 17 amino acids. The germline gives CDR1 SNHLY, CDR2 FYNNEI. J was trimmed by 7 bases and V by 7 bases; bases with no gene match: 13. In nucleotides, the CDR3 is TGTGCCAGCACCAAATCCGGGACTAGCGGGGGTTTGAATACGCAGTATTTT. Protein sequence: CASTKSGTSGGLNTQYF.

The rearrangement links TRBV7-2 to TRBJ1-5; D is unclear. The CDR3 length is 15 residues. The V end was cut by 1 base, the J end by 0 bases, with 7 bases between. CDR1 and CDR2 (germline): SGHTA, FQGNSA. In DNA form, the CDR3 reads TGTGCCAGCAGCTTAGATACGGTTAGCAATCAGCCCCAGCATTTT. Its translation: CASSLDTVSNQPQHF.

This sequence joins TRBV7-2 and TRBJ1-4; no definite D call. V lost 7 bases and J 6 bases, leaving 12 bases between the germline ends. In germline, CDR1 is SGHTA, CDR2 FQGNSA. The CDR3 runs 13 residues. The CDR3 is CASTPREDEKLFF. CDR3 coding DNA: TGTGCCAGCACTCCCCGGGAGGATGAAAAACTGTTTTTT.

This sequence joins TRBV20-1 and TRBJ1-5; 10 bases match TRBD1. In germline, CDR1 is DFQATT, CDR2 SNEGSKA (reference sequence). This CDR3 has 15 residues. Trimming at V came to 5 bases and at J to 6 bases, leaving 10 bases not matched to a gene. As DNA, the CDR3 is TGCAGTGCTCGTTCCGGGACAGGGGAGAGTCAGCCCCAGCATTTT. As protein: CSARSGTGESQPQHF.

This clonotype has just a few counts. The chain couples TRBV13 to TRBJ2-3; a possible D gene is TRBD1 (6 bases). The CDR3 runs 14 residues. V dropped 4 bases and J dropped 4 bases, with 12 bases sitting between them. CDR1 is PRHDT, CDR2 FYEKMQ, per germline (reference sequence). As DNA, the CDR3 is TGTGCCAGCAGCTGGAATACAGGGCCAGATACGCAGTATTTT. This encodes CASSWNTGPDTQYF.

This chain joins TRBV20-1 and TRBJ1-6; 9 bases map to TRBD1. CDR1 is DFQATT and CDR2 is SNEGSKA in the germline V gene (reference sequence). Trimming at V came to 0 bases and at J to 9 bases, leaving 6 bases not matched to a gene. This CDR3 has 15 amino acids. This CDR3 reads CSAREGDREGSPLHF. As DNA, the CDR3 is TGCAGTGCTAGAGAGGGGGACAGGGAAGGTTCACCCCTCCACTTT.

Regarding this clonotype: A junction end diverges from the germline sequence, so it may reflect a read error. This chain links TRBV6-1 with TRBJ2-7; TRBD2 is a possible D gene (6 bases). The CDR3 spans 15 residues. The V gene's germline CDR1 is MNHNS and CDR2 SASEGT. The CDR3 protein is CASSERAGPWGEHYF. The CDR3 coding sequence is TGTGCCAGCAGTGAACGGGCGGGACCTTGGGGCGAGCACTACTTC.

This chain uses TRBV30 with TRBJ2-6; unclear D gene. The CDR3 spans 13 residues. Looked up from germline, CDR1 is GTSNPN and CDR2 is SVGIG (reference sequence). Trimming pared 3 bases from V and 0 bases from J, leaving 3 bases between. The CDR3 loop is CAWSPSGANVLTF. The CDR3 coding sequence is TGTGCCTGGAGCCCCTCTGGGGCCAACGTCCTGACTTTC.